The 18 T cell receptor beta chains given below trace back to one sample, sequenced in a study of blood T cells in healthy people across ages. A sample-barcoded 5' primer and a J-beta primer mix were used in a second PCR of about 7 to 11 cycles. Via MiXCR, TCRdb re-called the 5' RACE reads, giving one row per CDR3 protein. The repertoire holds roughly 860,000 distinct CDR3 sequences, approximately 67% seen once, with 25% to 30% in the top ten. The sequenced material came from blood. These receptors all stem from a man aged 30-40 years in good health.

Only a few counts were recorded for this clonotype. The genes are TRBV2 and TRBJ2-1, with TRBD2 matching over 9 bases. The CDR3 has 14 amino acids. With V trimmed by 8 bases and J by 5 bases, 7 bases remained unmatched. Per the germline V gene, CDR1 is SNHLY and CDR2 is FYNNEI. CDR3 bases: TGTGCCAGCGAGCCGGGACTAGCTGACAATGAGCAGTTCTTC. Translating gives CASEPGLADNEQFF.

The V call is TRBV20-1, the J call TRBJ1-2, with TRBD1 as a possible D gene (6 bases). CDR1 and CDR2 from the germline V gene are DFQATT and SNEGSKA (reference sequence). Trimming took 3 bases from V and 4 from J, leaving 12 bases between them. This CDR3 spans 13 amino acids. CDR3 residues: CSARDLRGYGYTF. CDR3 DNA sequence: TGCAGTGCTAGGGACCTCAGGGGCTATGGCTACACCTTC.

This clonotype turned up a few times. The CDR3 nucleotides read TGCGCCAGCAGCCGAGATGTGAGCGTCGTTACCAGCTCCTACGAGCAGTACTTC. This translates into CASSRDVSVVTSSYEQYF. V gene TRBV4-3 combines with J gene TRBJ2-7, with no clear D. The V and J ends lost 4 bases and 0 bases respectively, with 22 bases between them. CDR1 LGHNA and CDR2 YSLEER come from the germline V gene. CDR3 length: 18 amino acids.

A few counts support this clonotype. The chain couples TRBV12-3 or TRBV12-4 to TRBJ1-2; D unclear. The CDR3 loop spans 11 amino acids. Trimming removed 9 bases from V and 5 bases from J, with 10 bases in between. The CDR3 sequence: CASSGRYGYTF. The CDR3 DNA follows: TGTGCCAGTTCGGGGAGGTATGGCTACACCTTC.

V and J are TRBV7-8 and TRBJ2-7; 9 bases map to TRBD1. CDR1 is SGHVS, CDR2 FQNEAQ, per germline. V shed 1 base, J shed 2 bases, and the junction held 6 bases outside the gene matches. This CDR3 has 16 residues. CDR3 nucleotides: TGTGCCAGCAGCTTAGTCCCTAACAGGGGGCCCTACGAGCAGTACTTC. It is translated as CASSLVPNRGPYEQYF. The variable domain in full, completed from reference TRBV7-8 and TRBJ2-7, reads GAGVSQSPRYKVAKRGQDVALRCDPISGHVSLFWYQQALGQGPEFLTYFQNEAQLDKSGLPSDRFFAERPEGSVSTLKIQRTQQEDSAVYLCASSLVPNRGPYEQYFGPGTRLTVT.

The CDR3 sequence: CASIDLPGQGAYEQYF. The CDR3 DNA sequence: TGTGCCAGCATCGACCTGCCGGGACAGGGGGCCTACGAGCAGTACTTC. The chain has TRBV6-1 and TRBJ2-7, with 11 bases fitting TRBD1. Trimming at V came to 7 bases and at J to 2 bases, leaving 10 bases not matched to a gene. The CDR3 is 16 residues long. Per the germline V gene, CDR1 is MNHNS and CDR2 is SASEGT.

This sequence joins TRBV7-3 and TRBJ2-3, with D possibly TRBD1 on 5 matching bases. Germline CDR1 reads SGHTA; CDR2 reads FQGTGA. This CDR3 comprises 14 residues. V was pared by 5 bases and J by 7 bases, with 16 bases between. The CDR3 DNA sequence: TGTGCCAGCAGCACAGGCGGACCCTCAAATACGCAGTATTTT. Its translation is CASSTGGPSNTQYF.

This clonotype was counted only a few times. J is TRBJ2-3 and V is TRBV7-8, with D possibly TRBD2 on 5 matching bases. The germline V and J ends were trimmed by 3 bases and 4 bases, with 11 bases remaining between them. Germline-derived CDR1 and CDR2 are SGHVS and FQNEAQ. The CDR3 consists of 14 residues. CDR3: CASSFPGKADTQYF. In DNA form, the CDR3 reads TGTGCCAGCAGCTTTCCGGGGAAGGCAGATACGCAGTATTTT. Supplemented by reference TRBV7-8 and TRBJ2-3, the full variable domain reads GAGVSQSPRYKVAKRGQDVALRCDPISGHVSLFWYQQALGQGPEFLTYFQNEAQLDKSGLPSDRFFAERPEGSVSTLKIQRTQQEDSAVYLCASSFPGKADTQYFGPGTRLTVL.

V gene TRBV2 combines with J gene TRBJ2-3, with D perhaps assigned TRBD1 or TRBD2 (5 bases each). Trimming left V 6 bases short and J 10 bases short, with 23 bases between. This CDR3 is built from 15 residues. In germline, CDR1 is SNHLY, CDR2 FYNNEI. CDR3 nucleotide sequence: TGTGCCAGCAGCGCGAGGGGCGGTGACACCTCTGCGCAGTATTTT. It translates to CASSARGGDTSAQYF.

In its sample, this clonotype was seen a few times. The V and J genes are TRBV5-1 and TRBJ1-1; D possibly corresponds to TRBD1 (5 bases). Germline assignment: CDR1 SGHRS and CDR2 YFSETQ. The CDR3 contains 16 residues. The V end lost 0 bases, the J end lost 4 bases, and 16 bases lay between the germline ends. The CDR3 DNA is TGCGCCAGCAGCTTGGGATACGACAGCCGAGCCACTGAAGCTTTCTTT. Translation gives CASSLGYDSRATEAFF.

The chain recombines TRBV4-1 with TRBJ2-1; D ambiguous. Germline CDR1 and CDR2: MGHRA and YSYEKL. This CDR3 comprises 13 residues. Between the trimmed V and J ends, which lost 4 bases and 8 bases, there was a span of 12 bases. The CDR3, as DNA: TGCGCCAGCAGCCCAGGACGTCACGATGAGCAGTTCTTC. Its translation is CASSPGRHDEQFF.

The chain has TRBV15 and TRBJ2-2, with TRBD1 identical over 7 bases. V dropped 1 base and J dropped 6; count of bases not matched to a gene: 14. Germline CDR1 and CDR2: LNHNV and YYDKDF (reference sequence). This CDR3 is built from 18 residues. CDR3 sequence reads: CATSRGPGTVKSAGELFF. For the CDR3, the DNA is TGTGCCACCAGCAGAGGCCCGGGGACAGTCAAATCAGCCGGGGAGCTGTTTTTT.

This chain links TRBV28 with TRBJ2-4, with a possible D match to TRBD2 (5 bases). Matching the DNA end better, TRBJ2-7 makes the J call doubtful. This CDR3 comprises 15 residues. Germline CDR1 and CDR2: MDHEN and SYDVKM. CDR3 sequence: CASSSLGPGGSEQYF. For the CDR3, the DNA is TGTGCCAGCAGTTCACTAGGGCCGGGCGGGTCCGAGCAGTACTTC.

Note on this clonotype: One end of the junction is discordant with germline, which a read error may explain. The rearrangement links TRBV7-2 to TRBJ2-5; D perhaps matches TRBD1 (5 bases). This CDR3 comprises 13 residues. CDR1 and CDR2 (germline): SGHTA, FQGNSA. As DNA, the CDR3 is TGTGCCAGCAGCTTAATCAGGGAAGAGACCCGGTACTTC. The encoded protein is CASSLIREETRYF.

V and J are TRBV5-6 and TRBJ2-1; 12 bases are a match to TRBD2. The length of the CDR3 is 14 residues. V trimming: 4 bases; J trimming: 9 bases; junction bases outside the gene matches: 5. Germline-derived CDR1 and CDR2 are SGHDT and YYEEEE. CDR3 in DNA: TGTGCCAGCAGCCGGGGACTAGCGGGCGGTGAGCAGTTCTTC. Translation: CASSRGLAGGEQFF.

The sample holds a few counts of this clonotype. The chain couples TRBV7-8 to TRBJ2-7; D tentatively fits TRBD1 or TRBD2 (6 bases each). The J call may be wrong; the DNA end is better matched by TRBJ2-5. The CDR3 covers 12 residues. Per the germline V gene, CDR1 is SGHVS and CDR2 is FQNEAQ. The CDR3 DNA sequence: TGTGCCAGCAGCCAGAAGGGGGGGACCCAGTACTTC. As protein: CASSQKGGTQYF.

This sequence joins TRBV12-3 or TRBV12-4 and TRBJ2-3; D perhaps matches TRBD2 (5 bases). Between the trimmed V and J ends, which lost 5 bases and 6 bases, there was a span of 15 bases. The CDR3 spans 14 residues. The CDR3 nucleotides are TGTGCCAGCAGTCCGCGGACCGGGGAGGATACGCAGTATTTT. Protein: CASSPRTGEDTQYF.

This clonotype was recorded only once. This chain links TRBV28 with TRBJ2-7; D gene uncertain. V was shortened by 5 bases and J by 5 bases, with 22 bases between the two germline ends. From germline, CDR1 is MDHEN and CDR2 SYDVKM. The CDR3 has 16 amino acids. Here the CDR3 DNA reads TGTGCCAGCAGTCCTGGTGGGGTACGCTCCTTCGACGAGCAGTACTTC. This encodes CASSPGGVRSFDEQYF. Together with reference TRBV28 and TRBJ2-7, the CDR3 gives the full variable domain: DVKVTQSSRYLVKRTGEKVFLECVQDMDHENMFWYRQDPGLGLRLIYFSYDVKMKEKGDIPEGYSVSREKKERFSLILESASTNQTSMYLCASSPGGVRSFDEQYFGPGTRLTVT.